This T cell receptor beta chain originates from a study of cytomegalovirus exposure and HLA in healthy donors. Study-wide findings and caveats: CMV serostatus was the only immune exposure information that was available. Analysis performed later found roughly 17,000 TCR beta sequences associated with HLA alleles at 0.05 false discovery rate. Sequencing probably produced one cluster of sequence variants that were highly shared. The authors later found HLA-associated TCR beta chains more clonally expanded than equally common others.

PCR used 60 Vbeta primers and 13 Jbeta primers. Measured with immunoSEQ multiplex PCR; TCRdb has only the in-frame clones, and not every one. Seen here are roughly 180,000 clones, roughly 85% observed once, and the top ten hold 1%. Regarding this clone: Its target is not known.

V dropped 5 bases and J dropped 5; count of bases not matched to a gene: 5. Germline-derived CDR1 and CDR2 are MNHNS and SASEGT. The CDR3 loop spans 14 amino acids. Sequencing used PBMCs. V is TRBV6-1 and J is TRBJ2-1; 8 bases fit TRBD1. This receptor was identified in a boy between 2 and 10 years old in good health and CMV-seronegative. CDR3 region: CASSLDREDNEQFF. Written as DNA, the CDR3 is TGTGCCAGCAGTTTGGACAGGGAGGACAATGAGCAGTTCTTC.